Below, 30 T cell receptor beta chains from the same sample are listed, as sequenced in a study of blood T cell repertoires in COVID-19. TCRdb's table, derived via immunoSEQ multiplex PCR, lists solely in-frame clones and lacks some. The sample includes over 75,000 clones, roughly 90% of them seen just once. Sequencing was performed on peripheral blood. Source of these receptors: a human donor with active COVID-19. The donor label of this sample is uncertain.

The chain has TRBV21-1 and TRBJ2-1; the D call in the table, TRBD1, was not verified against the DNA. TRBV21-1 is reported as a pseudogene. This CDR3 has 15 residues. In nucleotides, the CDR3 is TGTGCCAGCAGTGGGGGGACAGCCATTAACAATGAGCAGTTCTTC. This encodes CASSGGTAINNEQFF.

This chain connects TRBV5-1 to TRBJ1-4, with 8 bases matching TRBD1. Germline V gene sequence: CDR1 SGHRS, CDR2 YFSETQ. The CDR3 runs to 13 residues. With 3 bases clipped from V and 6 bases from J, the junction kept 1 base outside the gene matches. The DNA for the CDR3 is TGCGCCAGCAGCTGGACAGGGTATGAAAAACTGTTTTTT. Translation: CASSWTGYEKLFF.

The chain joins TRBV7-9 to TRBJ1-1; perhaps TRBD1 as D (5 bases). The V gene's germline CDR1 is SEHNR and CDR2 FQNEAQ (reference sequence). This CDR3 contains 14 residues. The germline V and J ends were trimmed by 3 bases and 4 bases, with 12 bases remaining between them. The CDR3 loop is CASSFSGNGTEAFF. DNA of the CDR3: TGTGCCAGCAGCTTTTCAGGGAATGGCACTGAAGCTTTCTTT.

The chain links TRBV7-8 to TRBJ2-1, with 9 bases matching TRBD1. V shed 0 bases and J 4 bases; nucleotides not matched to a gene: 7. The CDR3 is 17 residues long. Germline V lookup: CDR1 SGHVS, CDR2 FQNEAQ. Here the CDR3 DNA reads TGTGCCAGCAGCTTAGCGCACGTCGGGACAGGGTACAATGAGCAGTTCTTC. Translated, it gives CASSLAHVGTGYNEQFF. The entire variable domain, with the rest obtained from reference TRBV7-8 and TRBJ2-1, is as follows: GAGVSQSPRYKVAKRGQDVALRCDPISGHVSLFWYQQALGQGPEFLTYFQNEAQLDKSGLPSDRFFAERPEGSVSTLKIQRTQQEDSAVYLCASSLAHVGTGYNEQFFGPGTRLTVL.

This clone was seen only a few times. The chain uses TRBV4-2 and TRBJ2-7, with TRBD1 matching 8 bases. After removal of 0 bases from V and 3 bases from J, the junction contained 4 bases not matched to a gene. There are 15 residues in the CDR3. Germline V gene data show CDR1 as LGHNA and CDR2 as YNFKEQ. DNA of the CDR3: TGTGCCAGCAGCCAAGACGGACAGGGCTTCTACGAGCAGTACTTC. Translation: CASSQDGQGFYEQYF.

The chain uses TRBV9 and TRBJ2-7, with D uncertain. The CDR3 runs 14 residues. Per the germline V gene, CDR1 is SGDLS and CDR2 is YYNGEE. Deletions cut 4 bases from V and 0 bases from J, with 11 bases between. In DNA, the CDR3 is TGTGCCAGCAGCCCCTTCCTCGGCTCCTACGAGCAGTACTTC. Translated, it gives CASSPFLGSYEQYF.

The V call is TRBV6-5, the J call TRBJ2-7; 7 positions agree with TRBD1. Germline CDR1 is MNHEY and CDR2 is SVGAGI. CDR3 length: 14 amino acids. With 8 bases clipped from V and 1 base from J, the junction kept 8 bases outside the gene matches. For the CDR3, the DNA is TGTGCCAGCCTAGACGGACAGGAGTCCTACGAGCAGTACTTC. As protein: CASLDGQESYEQYF.

The chain has TRBV6-1 and TRBJ2-7; D gene ambiguous. V lost 3 bases to trimming and J lost 2 bases, with 8 bases between them. Germline CDR1 MNHNS, CDR2 SASEGT. The CDR3 totals 13 residues. The CDR3 DNA follows: TGTGCCAGCAGTGAGGCCGCCACCTACGAGCAGTACTTC. Residues: CASSEAATYEQYF.

The rearrangement links TRBV5-1 to TRBJ2-1; 16 bases match TRBD2. This CDR3 spans 17 amino acids. The junction had 11 bases not matched to a gene; V was cut back by 4 bases and J by 10 bases. Germline CDR1 reads SGHRS; CDR2 reads YFSETQ. CDR3 residues: CASSLGTSGGAAGEQFF. The CDR3 region has the DNA TGCGCCAGCAGCCTAGGGACTAGCGGGGGGGCCGCTGGAGAGCAGTTCTTC.

The rearrangement uses TRBV9 and TRBJ1-2, with TRBD1 identical over 10 bases. The germline gives CDR1 SGDLS, CDR2 YYNGEE. With 2 bases clipped from V and 7 bases from J, the junction kept 5 bases outside the gene matches. The CDR3 consists of 14 residues. The CDR3: CASSVGQGTGGYTF. In DNA form, the CDR3 reads TGTGCCAGCAGCGTGGGACAGGGGACAGGTGGCTACACCTTC.

The chain employs TRBV19 and TRBJ2-7; the D gene is possibly TRBD2 (6 bases). CDR3 length: 14 amino acids. V was shortened by 6 bases and J by 5 bases, with 17 bases between the two germline ends. Germline CDR1 is LNHDA and CDR2 is SQIVND (reference sequence). The CDR3 DNA reads TGTGCCAGTAGGAAGCGGGCCGGGAGCCACGAGCAGTACTTC. It yields the protein CASRKRAGSHEQYF.

The chain employs TRBV5-1 and TRBJ1-5; tentatively, D is TRBD1 (6 bases). The CDR3 covers 13 residues. The germline V and J ends were trimmed by 0 bases and 9 bases, with 10 bases remaining between them. CDR1 and CDR2 from the germline V gene are SGHRS and YFSETQ. The CDR3 protein is CASSLAGVGPQHF. CDR3 nucleotide sequence: TGCGCCAGCAGCTTGGCAGGGGTGGGGCCCCAGCATTTT.

The chain combines TRBV9 with TRBJ1-3; 7 bases map to TRBD1. The CDR3 loop spans 18 amino acids. Per the germline V gene, CDR1 is SGDLS and CDR2 is YYNGEE. Losses at the gene ends were 0 bases for V and 0 bases for J; bases not matched to a gene: 9. The CDR3: CASSVGLGQAYSGNTIYF. For the CDR3, the DNA is TGTGCCAGCAGCGTAGGACTCGGACAGGCTTACTCTGGAAACACCATATATTTT.

The V gene is TRBV3-1 (or the pseudogene TRBV3-2), the J gene TRBJ1-4; no clear D. V was clipped by 0 bases and J by 8 bases, with 10 bases between them. The CDR3 runs to 14 residues. In germline, CDR1 is LGHDT, CDR2 YNNKEL (reference sequence). CDR3 region: CASSQDGRGEKLFF. The CDR3 region has the DNA TGTGCCAGCAGCCAAGATGGGCGAGGGGAAAAACTGTTTTTT.

The J gene is TRBJ2-5, the V gene TRBV11-2; perhaps TRBD1 as D (5 bases). V was shortened by 7 bases and J by 5 bases, with 26 bases between the two germline ends. CDR3 size: 17 residues. Germline CDR1 reads SGHAT; CDR2 reads FQNNGV. CDR3 region: CASTPRPPGHLQETQYF. DNA for the CDR3: TGTGCCAGCACCCCCCGCCCCCCTGGACACTTACAGGAGACCCAGTACTTC.

The genes are TRBV5-6 and TRBJ2-3, with TRBD2 as a possible D gene (6 bases). Trimming stripped 4 bases from V and 7 bases from J, with 16 bases between. CDR1 is SGHDT and CDR2 is YYEEEE in the germline V gene. The CDR3 length is 14 residues. Here the CDR3 DNA reads TGTGCCAGCAGCCCCATGGCGGGGACCCATACGCAGTATTTT. The encoded protein is CASSPMAGTHTQYF. Full variable domain (outside the CDR3, taken from reference TRBV5-6 and TRBJ2-3): DAGVTQSPTHLIKTRGQQVTLRCSPKSGHDTVSWYQQALGQGPQFIFQYYEEEERQRGNFPDRFSGHQFPNYSSELNVNALLLGDSALYLCASSPMAGTHTQYFGPGTRLTVL.

V is TRBV3-1 (or the pseudogene TRBV3-2) and J is TRBJ2-1, with 11 positions matching TRBD1. With V trimmed by 4 bases and J by 8 bases, 4 bases remained unmatched. The CDR3 has 14 residues. Germline CDR1 LGHDT, CDR2 YNNKEL (reference sequence). The CDR3 DNA is TGTGCCAGCAGCCGACCGGGACAGGGGGATGAGCAGTTCTTC. This gives the protein CASSRPGQGDEQFF.

The chain joins TRBV9 to TRBJ2-1; 7 positions agree with TRBD1. V lost 0 bases, J lost 8 bases, and 2 bases stayed unmatched. This CDR3 spans 13 amino acids. Germline V gives CDR1 SGDLS, CDR2 YYNGEE. The CDR3 DNA sequence: TGTGCCAGCAGCGTAGTAACAGGGGATGAGCAGTTCTTC. Amino acids: CASSVVTGDEQFF.

This chain uses TRBV4-1 with TRBJ1-4, with 7 bases fitting TRBD1. Germline V gives CDR1 MGHRA, CDR2 YSYEKL. Trimming cost V 2 bases and J 7 bases; bases outside gene matches: 7. This CDR3 is 15 amino acids long. The CDR3 coding sequence is TGCGCCAGCAGCCAAACCGGGACAGCACTTGAAAAACTGTTTTTT. It is translated as CASSQTGTALEKLFF.

The V call is TRBV19, the J call TRBJ2-3; 7 bases map to TRBD2. Trimming cost V 2 bases and J 0 bases; bases outside gene matches: 5. This CDR3 has 16 amino acids. Germline values: CDR1 LNHDA, CDR2 SQIVND (reference sequence). In DNA, the CDR3 is TGTGCCAGTAGTATACGGGGGGTCGGTAGCACAGATACGCAGTATTTT. This translates into CASSIRGVGSTDTQYF.

The DNA for the CDR3 is TGTGCCAGAAGCCGTACCCGAGGTGGCTACACCTTC. Its translation is CARSRTRGGYTF. The chain recombines TRBV5-3 with TRBJ1-2, with no clear D. TRBV5-3 is an ORF; its function is uncertain. Trimming took off 4 bases at V and 7 bases at J, with 11 bases between the two ends. The CDR3 runs 12 residues.

The chain combines TRBV5-1 with TRBJ1-3, with D possibly TRBD1 on 5 matching bases. Germline V gene sequence: CDR1 SGHRS, CDR2 YFSETQ. Trimming left V 4 bases short and J 0 bases short, with 11 bases between. This CDR3 contains 15 residues. In DNA, the CDR3 is TGCGCCAGCAGCACAGGCATAAGCTCTGGAAACACCATATATTTT. Translating it yields CASSTGISSGNTIYF.

The chain joins TRBV6-5 to TRBJ2-7; perhaps TRBD1 as D (5 bases). Per the germline V gene, CDR1 is MNHEY and CDR2 is SVGAGI. V was trimmed by 4 bases and J by 4 bases, leaving 14 bases between them. The CDR3 sequence is 14 residues long. Written as DNA, the CDR3 is TGTGCCAGCAGTTCAACAGGCCGATATTACGAGCAGTACTTC. This translates into CASSSTGRYYEQYF.

This clone was recorded only once. The chain links TRBV19 to TRBJ2-5, with D maybe TRBD1 (6 bases). CDR1 is LNHDA and CDR2 is SQIVND in the germline V gene (reference sequence). This CDR3 region has 12 residues. V lost 9 bases, J lost 5 bases, and 13 bases lay in between. The chain's CDR3 is CASTGFGETQYF. For the CDR3, the DNA is TGTGCCAGCACAGGGTTCGGCGAGACCCAGTACTTC.

This clone appeared a few times. The chain uses TRBV5-1 and TRBJ2-7; a possible D gene is TRBD1 (6 bases). This CDR3 has 14 residues. CDR1 is SGHRS, CDR2 YFSETQ, per germline. Trimming pared 3 bases from V and 1 base from J, leaving 11 bases between. The CDR3 region is CASSSTGTSYEQYF. The CDR3 DNA follows: TGCGCCAGCAGCTCGACAGGTACTTCCTACGAGCAGTACTTC.

This clone was recorded only once. The chain employs TRBV29-1 and TRBJ2-3; tentatively, D is TRBD2 (6 bases). Germline V CDR1 and CDR2: SQVTM, ANQGSEA. The CDR3 consists of 15 residues. The V end was cut by 1 base, the J end by 1 base, with 12 bases between. The CDR3 loop is CSVEGASAGTDTQYF. CDR3 in DNA: TGCAGCGTTGAAGGGGCTAGCGCGGGCACAGATACGCAGTATTTT.

V and J are TRBV6-5 and TRBJ1-2; D unclear. The ends were cut back, 7 bases at V and 7 bases at J, with 16 bases in the middle. The V gene's germline CDR1 is MNHEY and CDR2 SVGAGI. CDR3 length: 13 amino acids. The CDR3 loop is CASTPPGVPGYTF. DNA for the CDR3: TGTGCCAGCACCCCCCCCGGGGTGCCTGGCTACACCTTC.

This clone was seen only once. The chain carries TRBV28 and TRBJ1-1; D possibly corresponds to TRBD1 (6 bases). V was shortened by 7 bases and J by 1 base, with 7 bases between the two germline ends. CDR1 MDHEN and CDR2 SYDVKM come from the germline V gene. This CDR3 is 12 amino acids long. The CDR3 protein is CASTGANTEAFF. The CDR3 DNA sequence: TGTGCCAGCACAGGGGCGAACACTGAAGCTTTCTTT.

The V gene is TRBV7-9, the J gene TRBJ1-1, with D maybe TRBD1 (5 bases). The CDR3 loop spans 13 amino acids. Germline V gene data show CDR1 as SEHNR and CDR2 as FQNEAQ (reference sequence). Between the trimmed V and J ends, which lost 5 bases and 11 bases, there was a span of 18 bases. This CDR3 reads CASSPKGPQEAFF. The CDR3 coding sequence is TGTGCCAGCAGCCCGAAGGGGCCCCAGGAGGCTTTCTTT.

The rearrangement uses TRBV13 and TRBJ1-5, with D uncertain. The CDR3 is made up of 13 amino acids. Germline V gene lookup returns CDR1 PRHDT and CDR2 FYEKMQ (reference sequence). Trimming left V 0 bases short and J 3 bases short, with 3 bases between. In DNA form, the CDR3 reads TGTGCCAGCAGCTTAGGGTACAATCAGCCCCAGCATTTT. This encodes CASSLGYNQPQHF.